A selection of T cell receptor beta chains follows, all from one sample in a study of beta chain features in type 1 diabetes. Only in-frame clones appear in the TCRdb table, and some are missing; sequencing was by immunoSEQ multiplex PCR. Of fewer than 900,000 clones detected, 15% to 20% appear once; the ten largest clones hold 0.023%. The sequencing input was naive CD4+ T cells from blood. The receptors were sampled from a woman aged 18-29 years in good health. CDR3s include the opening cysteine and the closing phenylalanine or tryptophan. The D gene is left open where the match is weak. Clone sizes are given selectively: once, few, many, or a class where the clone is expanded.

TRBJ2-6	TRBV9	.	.	TGTGCCAGCAGCGTAGGCCAGGTCCGCTCTGGGGCCAACGTCCTGACTTTC	CASSVGQVRSGANVLTF
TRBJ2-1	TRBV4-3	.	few	TGCGCCAGCAGCCAAGGATCAGGCAGGGTGGGGCAGTTCTTC	CASSQGSGRVGQFF
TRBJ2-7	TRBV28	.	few	TGTGCCAGCAGTCCAGGGGGCGCGGGAGGGCCCTACGAGCAGTACTTC	CASSPGGAGGPYEQYF
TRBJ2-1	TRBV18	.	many	TGTGCCAGCTCACCAGCTGGACATGAGCAGTTCTTC	CASSPAGHEQFF
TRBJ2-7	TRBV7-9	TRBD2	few	TGTGCCAGCAGCTCCGGGACTAGCGGGAGGGCAGACGAGCAGTACTTC	CASSSGTSGRADEQYF
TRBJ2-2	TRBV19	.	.	TGTGCCAGCGAGCGGAGGGACACCGGGGAGCTGTTTTTT	CASERRDTGELFF
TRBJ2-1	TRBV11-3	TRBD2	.	TGTGCCAGCAGCCTCCTAGGGACTAGCGGTTACAATGAGCAGTTCTTC	CASSLLGTSGYNEQFF
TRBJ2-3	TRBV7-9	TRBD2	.	TGTGCCAGCAGATCAGGGACTAGCGGGCCCGGGGATACGCAGTATTTT	CASRSGTSGPGDTQYF
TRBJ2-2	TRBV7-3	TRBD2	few	TGTGCCAGCAGCCCCCTAGGGACTAGCCTGGCCGGGGAGCTGTTTTTT	CASSPLGTSLAGELFF
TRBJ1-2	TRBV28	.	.	TGTGCCAGCAGTTCAGGAGATCTCAGGACAAAAGATGGCTACACCTTC	CASSSGDLRTKDGYTF
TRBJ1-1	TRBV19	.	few	TGTGCCAGTCAATATGGGCCGGGGTACACTGAAGCTTTCTTT	CASQYGPGYTEAFF
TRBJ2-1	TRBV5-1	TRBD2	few	TGCGCCAGCAGCTTGGGACAGACTAGCGCCTACAATGAGCAGTTCTTC	CASSLGQTSAYNEQFF
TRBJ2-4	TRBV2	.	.	TGTGCCAGCAGTGTGGACTCGAGGAACATTCAGTACTTC	CASSVDSRNIQYF
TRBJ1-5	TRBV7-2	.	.	TGTGCCAGCAGCTTAAGTAGAAATCAGCCCCAGCATTTT	CASSLSRNQPQHF
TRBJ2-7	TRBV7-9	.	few	TGTGCCAGCAGCGACGTATTACTAGTCCACGAGCAGTACTTC	CASSDVLLVHEQYF
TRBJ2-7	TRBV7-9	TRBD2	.	TGTGCCAGCAGCCCGAGGACTAGCGGGAGCTCCTACGAGCAGTACTTC	CASSPRTSGSSYEQYF
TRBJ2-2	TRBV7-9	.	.	TGTGCCAGCAGCTTTCCCTCCAGCTGGGAGCTGTTTTTT	CASSFPSSWELFF
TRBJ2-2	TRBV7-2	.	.	TGTGCCAGCAGCTTAAGGCCAGCCGGGGAGCTGTTTTTT	CASSLRPAGELFF
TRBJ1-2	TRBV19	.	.	TGTGCCAGTAGTATAGTTGGGTATGGCTACACCTTC	CASSIVGYGYTF
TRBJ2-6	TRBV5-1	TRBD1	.	TGCGCCAGCAGCTGGAGGACAGGTTTCTCTGGGGCCAACGTCCTGACTTTC	CASSWRTGFSGANVLTF
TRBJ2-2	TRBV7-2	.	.	TGTGCCAGCAGCCCCGACGCTGACCGGGAGCTGTTTTTT	CASSPDADRELFF
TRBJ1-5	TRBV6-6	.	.	TGTGCCAGCAGTTACCGGACAGGCAATCAGCCCCAGCATTTT	CASSYRTGNQPQHF
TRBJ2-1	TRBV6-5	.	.	TGTGCCAGCAGTTACTCGAGACAGGACTTCAATGAGCAGTTCTTC	CASSYSRQDFNEQFF
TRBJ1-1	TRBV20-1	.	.	TGCAGTGCTAGGGGGACAGAAGCTTTCTTT	CSARGTEAFF
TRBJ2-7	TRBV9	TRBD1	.	TGTGCCAGCAGCGCAGAACCCACAGGGGGCGGAATCCAGCAGTACTTC	CASSAEPTGGGIQQYF
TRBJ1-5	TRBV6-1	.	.	TGTGCCAGCAGTGTAGGTGATAGCAATCAGCCCCAGCATTTT	CASSVGDSNQPQHF
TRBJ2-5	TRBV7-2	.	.	TGTGCCAGCAGCCACAGGAGTGGCGGGACAGCTTTTAAAGAGACCCAGTACTTC	CASSHRSGGTAFKETQYF
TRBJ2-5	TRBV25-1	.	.	TGTGCCAGCAGTGAAGCAGGCAGAGTTACCAGTGAGACCCAGTACTTC	CASSEAGRVTSETQYF